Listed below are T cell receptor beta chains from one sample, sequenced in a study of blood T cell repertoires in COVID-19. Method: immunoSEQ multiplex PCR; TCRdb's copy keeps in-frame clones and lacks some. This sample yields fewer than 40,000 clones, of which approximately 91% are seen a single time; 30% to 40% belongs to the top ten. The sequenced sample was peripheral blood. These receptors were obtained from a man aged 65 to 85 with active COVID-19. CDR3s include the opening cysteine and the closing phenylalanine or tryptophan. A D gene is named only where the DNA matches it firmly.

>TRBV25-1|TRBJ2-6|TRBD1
CASSSRDRGAGANVLTF
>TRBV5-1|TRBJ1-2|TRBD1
CASSWGTVYGYTF
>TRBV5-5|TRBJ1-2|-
CASSSTVRNYGYTF
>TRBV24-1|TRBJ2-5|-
CATSTTGVSETQYF
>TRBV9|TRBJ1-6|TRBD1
CASSTLTGGNSPLHF
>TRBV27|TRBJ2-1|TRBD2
CASSLRKLAGGLNEQFF
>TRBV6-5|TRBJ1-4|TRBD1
CASRTGGSNEKLFF
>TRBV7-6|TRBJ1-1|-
CASSRGYMNTEAFF
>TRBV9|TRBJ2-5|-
CASSGIQKETQYF
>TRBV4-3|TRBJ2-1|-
CASSQGTGVYYNEQFF
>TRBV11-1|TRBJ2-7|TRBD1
CASSRGPGTAYEQYF
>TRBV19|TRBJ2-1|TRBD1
CASSQDRLYNEQFF
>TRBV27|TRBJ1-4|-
CASKGWTDEKLFF
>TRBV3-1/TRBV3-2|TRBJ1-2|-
CASSPRGGDFYGYTF
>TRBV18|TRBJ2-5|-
CASSPPTGPGTQYF
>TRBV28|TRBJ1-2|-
CASSSYRWEIGYTF
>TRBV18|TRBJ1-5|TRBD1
CASSRAGGPSNQPQHF
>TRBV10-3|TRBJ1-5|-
CAISEGSTFQPQHF
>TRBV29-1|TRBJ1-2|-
CSVTDTYGYTF
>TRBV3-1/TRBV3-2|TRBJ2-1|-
CASSHGGVNNEQFF
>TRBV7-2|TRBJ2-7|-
CASSLSPLVYEQYF
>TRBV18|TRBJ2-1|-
CASSPLPGELEFF
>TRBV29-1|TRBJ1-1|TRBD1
CSVSGQGWTEAFF
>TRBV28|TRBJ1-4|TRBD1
CASGTPGTVSNEKLFF
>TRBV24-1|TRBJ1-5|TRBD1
CATSNRGQPQHF
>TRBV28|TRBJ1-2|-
CASSATGPYSRYGYTF
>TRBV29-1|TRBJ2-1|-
CSVPLRGSYNEQFF
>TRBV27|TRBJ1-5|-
CASARQYSNQPQHF
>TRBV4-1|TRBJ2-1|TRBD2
CASSRLGGSYNEQFF
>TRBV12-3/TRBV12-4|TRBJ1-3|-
CATRRNTIYF
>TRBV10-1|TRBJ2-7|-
CASSVRGTFHEQYF
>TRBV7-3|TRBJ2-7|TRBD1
CASSLRGQGTYEQYF
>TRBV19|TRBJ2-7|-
CASSPGFFYEQYF
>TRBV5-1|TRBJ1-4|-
CASSWGAEGNEKLFF
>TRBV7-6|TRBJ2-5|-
CASSLGGGYQETQYF
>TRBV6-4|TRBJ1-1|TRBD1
CASRRQGGETFF
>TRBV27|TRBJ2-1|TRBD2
CASSRISGSVGNEQFF
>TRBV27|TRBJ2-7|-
CASSPRRLFSYEQYF
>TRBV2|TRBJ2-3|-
CASSVLFTDTQYF
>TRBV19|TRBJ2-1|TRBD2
CASSIGGGRSPNEQFF
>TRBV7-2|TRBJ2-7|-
CASSSRYEQYF
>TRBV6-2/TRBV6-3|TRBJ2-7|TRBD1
CASSWTGAPSYEQYF
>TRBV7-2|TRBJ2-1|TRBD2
CASSLSGLAGPKQFF
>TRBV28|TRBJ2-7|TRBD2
CASSLETSGSSYEQYF
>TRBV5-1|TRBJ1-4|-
CASSGGLGNEKLFF
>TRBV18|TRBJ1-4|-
CASSPGERRGRTNEKLFF
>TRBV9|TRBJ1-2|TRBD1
CASSVALGQALSNYGYTF
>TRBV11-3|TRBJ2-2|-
CASSRDSGELFF
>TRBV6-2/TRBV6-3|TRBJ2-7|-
CASSRGLNSYEQYF